The clone carrying this T cell receptor (beta chain) was found once. This sample was taken from a study of control samples from healthy donors and cancer patients. The length of the CDR3 is 15 residues. V was trimmed by 7 bases and J by 2 bases, leaving 17 bases between them. Looked up from germline, CDR1 is SGHRS and CDR2 is YFSETQ. Clones were sequenced by immunoSEQ multiplex PCR, and TCRdb holds only the in-frame ones, with some missing. The sample includes about 130,000 clones, roughly nine tenths of them seen just once. The V gene is TRBV5-1, the J gene TRBJ2-3; a possible D gene is TRBD2 (6 bases). The sequenced material came from blood. The receptor was derived from a man between 18 and 29 years old in good health. CDR3 coding DNA: TGCGCCAGCCGTGGGTTGGGGCGGGACACAGATACGCAGTATTTT. Protein sequence: CASRGLGRDTDTQYF.